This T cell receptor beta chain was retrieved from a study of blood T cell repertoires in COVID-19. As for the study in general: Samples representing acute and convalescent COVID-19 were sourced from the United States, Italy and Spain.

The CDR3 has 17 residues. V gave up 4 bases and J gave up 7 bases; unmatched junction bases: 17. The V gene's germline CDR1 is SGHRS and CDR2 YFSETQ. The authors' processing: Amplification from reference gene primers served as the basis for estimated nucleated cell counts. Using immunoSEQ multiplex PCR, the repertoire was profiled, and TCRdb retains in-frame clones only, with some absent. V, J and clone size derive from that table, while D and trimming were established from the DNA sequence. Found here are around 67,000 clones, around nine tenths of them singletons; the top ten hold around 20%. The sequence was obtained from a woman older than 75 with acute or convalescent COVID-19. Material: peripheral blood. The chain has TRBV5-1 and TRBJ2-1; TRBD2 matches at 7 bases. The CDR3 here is CASSRRDGGRGWNEQFF. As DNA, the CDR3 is TGCGCCAGCAGCCGTAGGGACGGGGGGAGGGGATGGAATGAGCAGTTCTTC.